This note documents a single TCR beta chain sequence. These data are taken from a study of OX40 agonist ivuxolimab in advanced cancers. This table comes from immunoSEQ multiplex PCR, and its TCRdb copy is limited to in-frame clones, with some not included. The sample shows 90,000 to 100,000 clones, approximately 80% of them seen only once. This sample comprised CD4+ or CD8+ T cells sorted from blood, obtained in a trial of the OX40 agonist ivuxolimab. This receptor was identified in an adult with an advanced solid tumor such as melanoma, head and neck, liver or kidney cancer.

CDR3 region: CASTGNTGELFF. The CDR3 region has the DNA TGTGCCAGCACCGGGAACACCGGGGAGCTGTTTTTT. This sequence joins TRBV2 and TRBJ2-2; D unresolved. The germline V gene encodes CDR1 SNHLY and CDR2 FYNNEI. The V end lost 7 bases, the J end lost 1 base, and 4 bases lay between the germline ends. There are 12 residues in the CDR3.